A single sample gave rise to the 21 T cell receptor beta chains below, sequenced in a study of human versus mouse CDR3 diversity and MHC coevolution. This table comes from immunoSEQ multiplex PCR, and its TCRdb copy is limited to in-frame clones, with some not included. This table holds 60,000 to 95,000 clones, roughly 92% found once. Sequenced material: naive CD4+ T cells from blood. Specified subset: CD45RO-negative CD62L-positive naive CD4 T cells. These TCRs come from a person aged 30 to 70 in good health.

The rearrangement joins TRBV15 to TRBJ2-7; 7 bases are shared with TRBD2. The trim removed 1 base at V and 6 bases at J, leaving 0 bases unmatched. The CDR3 spans 12 residues. Germline values: CDR1 LNHNV, CDR2 YYDKDF (reference sequence). This CDR3 is CATSRGTSEQYF. The DNA of the CDR3 is TGTGCCACCAGCAGAGGGACTAGCGAGCAGTACTTC. The whole variable domain, filled in from reference TRBV15 and TRBJ2-7, reads DAMVIQNPRYQVTQFGKPVTLSCSQTLNHNVMYWYQQKSSQAPKLLFHYYDKDFNNEADTPDNFQSRRPNTSFCFLDIRSPGLGDTAMYLCATSRGTSEQYFGPGTRLTVT.

This chain joins TRBV6-1 and TRBJ2-5, with 7 bases that match TRBD1. Germline V gene lookup returns CDR1 MNHNS and CDR2 SASEGT. The V gene end was trimmed by 5 bases and the J gene end by 3 bases; junction bases not matched to a gene: 3. This CDR3 has 13 amino acids. This chain's CDR3 is CASSRTGEETQYF. The CDR3 nucleotides are TGTGCCAGCAGTCGCACAGGGGAAGAGACCCAGTACTTC.

V and J are TRBV28 and TRBJ1-1, with TRBD1 as a possible D gene (6 bases). Trimming left V 5 bases short and J 4 bases short, with 17 bases between. Germline CDR1 is MDHEN and CDR2 is SYDVKM. The CDR3 is made up of 15 amino acids. The CDR3 sequence is CASSRPSGGGTEAFF. The DNA of the CDR3 is TGTGCCAGCAGTCGTCCTTCTGGGGGCGGCACTGAAGCTTTCTTT.

This sequence joins TRBV5-1 and TRBJ2-1; 14 bases align to TRBD2. Per the germline V gene, CDR1 is SGHRS and CDR2 is YFSETQ. This CDR3 has 15 residues. Unmatched junction bases numbered 6, after V lost 4 bases and J lost 9 bases. CDR3 DNA sequence: TGCGCCAGCAGCGCGGGGACTAGCGGGAGCGGTGAGCAGTTCTTC. This codes for CASSAGTSGSGEQFF.

V usage is TRBV6-1 and J usage is TRBJ1-4; no firm D call. Germline-derived CDR1 and CDR2 are MNHNS and SASEGT. The V and J ends lost 2 bases and 2 bases respectively, with 9 bases between them. This CDR3 is 15 amino acids long. The CDR3 is CASSESGGTNEKLFF. The CDR3 coding sequence is TGTGCCAGCAGTGAATCAGGCGGGACTAATGAAAAACTGTTTTTT.

This clone has just one count. The chain couples TRBV6-5 to TRBJ2-7; 7 bases align to TRBD1. From germline, CDR1 is MNHEY and CDR2 SVGAGI. V trimming: 3 bases; J trimming: 0 bases; junction bases outside the gene matches: 5. The CDR3 totals 15 residues. CDR3 sequence: CASSYYRDSSYEQYF. The DNA of the CDR3 is TGTGCCAGCAGTTATTACCGGGACAGCTCCTACGAGCAGTACTTC.

CDR3 DNA: TGTGCCAGCAGCTTAGTCCCTACTAGCACAGATACGCAGTATTTT. Translated, it gives CASSLVPTSTDTQYF. The chain carries TRBV7-6 and TRBJ2-3; no clear D gene. The CDR3 length is 15 residues. Trimming shortened V by 1 base and J by 0 bases, and 8 bases separated the two germline ends. Per the germline V gene, CDR1 is SGHVS and CDR2 is FNYEAQ.

The rearrangement links TRBV7-2 to TRBJ1-1; 7 nucleotides agree with TRBD1. Germline V gene lookup returns CDR1 SGHTA and CDR2 FQGNSA. CDR3 length: 13 amino acids. V was pared by 6 bases and J by 3 bases, with 4 bases of the junction left unmatched. CDR3: CASRFDRDTEAFF. In DNA form, the CDR3 reads TGTGCCAGCAGGTTCGACAGGGACACTGAAGCTTTCTTT.

This sequence joins TRBV4-1 and TRBJ2-2; 11 positions match TRBD2. Germline V CDR1 and CDR2: MGHRA, YSYEKL. The CDR3 runs to 19 residues. J gave up 0 bases and V 4 bases, and 10 bases lay outside the gene matches. The CDR3 nucleotides are TGCGCCAGCAGCCGCTTGGGACTAGCGGAGGGTACGAACACCGGGGAGCTGTTTTTT. Translated: CASSRLGLAEGTNTGELFF.

The gene calls are TRBV7-2 and TRBJ2-5; D unclear. The V gene lost 5 bases and the J gene lost 5 bases, with 15 bases spanning the gap. Germline CDR1 and CDR2: SGHTA and FQGNSA. CDR3 size: 14 residues. Here the CDR3 reads CASSQGLDGETQYF. As DNA, the CDR3 is TGTGCCAGCAGCCAAGGCCTAGATGGGGAGACCCAGTACTTC.

The chain has TRBV30 and TRBJ2-1; D is uncertain. There are 10 residues in the CDR3. V was clipped by 3 bases and J by 8 bases, with 5 bases between them. The germline V gene has CDR1 GTSNPN and CDR2 SVGIG (reference sequence). CDR3 sequence reads: CAWSDYEQFF. The CDR3 DNA sequence: TGTGCCTGGAGCGACTATGAGCAGTTCTTC.

DNA of the CDR3: TGTGCCAGTAGTAACCAGAAGAACACTGAAGCTTTCTTT. Its protein is CASSNQKNTEAFF. The chain combines TRBV19 with TRBJ1-1, with D uncertain. Germline V gene lookup returns CDR1 LNHDA and CDR2 SQIVND (reference sequence). There are 13 residues in the CDR3. V lost 4 bases and J 1 base, leaving 7 bases between the germline ends.

The V and J genes are TRBV27 and TRBJ1-6; D gene ambiguous. Germline CDR1 MNHEY, CDR2 SMNVEV (reference sequence). Trimming removed 6 bases from V and 10 bases from J, with 19 bases in between. The CDR3 is 15 amino acids. CDR3 coding DNA: TGTGCCAGCAGCGACCCCCCCCAGCCCAGGTCACCCCTCCACTTT. The encoded protein is CASSDPPQPRSPLHF.

V and J are TRBV15 and TRBJ1-1; 12 bases align to TRBD1. The CDR3 is made up of 14 amino acids. Germline V CDR1 and CDR2: LNHNV, YYDKDF (reference sequence). Losses at the gene ends were 3 bases for V and 11 bases for J; bases not matched to a gene: 7. This CDR3 reads CATSSGTGGPHAFF. CDR3 nucleotide sequence: TGTGCCACCAGCAGTGGGACAGGGGGCCCACATGCTTTCTTT.

The chain joins TRBV27 to TRBJ1-6, with a weak D call TRBD1 (6 bases). Trimming removed 4 bases at V and 4 bases at J, with 17 bases between. Germline V lookup: CDR1 MNHEY, CDR2 SMNVEV (reference sequence). The CDR3 has 17 amino acids. The CDR3 spells CASSSHSGTLYNSPLHF. The CDR3 coding sequence is TGTGCCAGCAGTTCTCACAGCGGGACACTTTATAATTCACCCCTCCACTTT.

V is TRBV10-2 and J is TRBJ2-7, with 13 nucleotides matching TRBD2. V shed 0 bases and J 3 bases; nucleotides not matched to a gene: 5. The CDR3 extends over 17 amino acids. The germline gives CDR1 WSHSY, CDR2 SAAADI. CDR3 sequence reads: CASSESRLAGGSYEQYF. The CDR3 DNA reads as TGCGCCAGCAGTGAGTCTAGACTAGCGGGAGGTAGCTACGAGCAGTACTTC.

The chain combines TRBV18 with TRBJ1-1; 10 positions agree with TRBD1. From germline, CDR1 is KGHSH and CDR2 LQKENI. The CDR3 loop spans 15 amino acids. J was trimmed by 6 bases and V by 5 bases; bases with no gene match: 9. CDR3: CASSARQGAGSEAFF. In DNA, the CDR3 is TGTGCCAGCTCAGCTCGACAGGGGGCAGGTTCTGAAGCTTTCTTT.

In this sample, this clone turned up a few times. The rearrangement uses TRBV7-9 and TRBJ1-5; D remains unclear. With 3 bases removed from V and 7 bases from J, the gap between germline ends came to 7 bases. CDR3 size: 12 residues. The V gene's germline CDR1 is SEHNR and CDR2 FQNEAQ (reference sequence). The CDR3: CASSFDGQPQHF. The CDR3, as DNA: TGTGCCAGCAGCTTTGACGGGCAGCCCCAGCATTTT.

The rearrangement uses TRBV10-2 and TRBJ2-2; TRBD2 agrees at 8 bases. CDR1 WSHSY and CDR2 SAAADI come from the germline V gene. This CDR3 region has 14 residues. After removal of 8 bases from V and 6 bases from J, the junction contained 8 bases not matched to a gene. In DNA form, the CDR3 reads TGCGCCAGCGGCGGGACTAGGGTAGCCGGGGAGCTGTTTTTT. Protein product: CASGGTRVAGELFF.

The chain's CDR3 is CASSVSGTDHFEQFF. The CDR3 coding sequence is TGTGCCAGCAGCGTTAGCGGGACCGATCATTTTGAGCAGTTCTTC. The chain employs TRBV9 and TRBJ2-1, with 8 positions matching TRBD2. Trimming at V came to 2 bases and at J to 9 bases, leaving 10 bases not matched to a gene. Germline assignment: CDR1 SGDLS and CDR2 YYNGEE. The CDR3 has 15 residues.

This clone was counted a single time. At one end the junction does not follow the germline gene, possibly because of a read error. This CDR3 is also generated by other DNA sequences in the sample. The rearrangement links TRBV30 to TRBJ1-6, with D uncertain. The CDR3 loop spans 13 amino acids. Germline V gene lookup returns CDR1 GTSNPN and CDR2 SVGIG (reference sequence). The CDR3 bases are TGTGCCTGGAGTAGTGGCAGTAATTCCCCCCTCCACTTT. It encodes CAWSSGSNSPLHF. Full variable domain (missing parts from reference TRBV30 and TRBJ1-6): SQTIHQWPATLVQPVGSPLSLECTVEGTSNPNLYWYRQAAGRGLQLLFYSVGIGQISSEVPQNLSASRPQDRQFILSSKKLLLSDSGFYLCAWSSGSNSPLHFGNGTRLTVT.